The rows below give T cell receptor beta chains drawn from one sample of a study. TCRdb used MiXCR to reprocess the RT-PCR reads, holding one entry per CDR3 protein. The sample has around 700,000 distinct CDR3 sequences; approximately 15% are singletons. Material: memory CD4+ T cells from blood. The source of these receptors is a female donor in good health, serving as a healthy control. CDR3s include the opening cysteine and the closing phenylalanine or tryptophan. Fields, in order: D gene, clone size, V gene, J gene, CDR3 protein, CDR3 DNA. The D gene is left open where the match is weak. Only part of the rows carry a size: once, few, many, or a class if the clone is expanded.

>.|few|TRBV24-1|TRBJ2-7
CATSVMGGTKSSYEQYF
TGTGCCACCAGCGTAATGGGGGGCACCAAGAGCTCCTACGAGCAGTACTTC
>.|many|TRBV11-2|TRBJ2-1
CASSLVINNEQFF
TGTGCCAGCAGCTTAGTGATCAACAATGAGCAGTTCTTC
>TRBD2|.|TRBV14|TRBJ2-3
CASSRGDGREGTDTQYF
TGTGCCAGCAGCCGAGGTGACGGGAGGGAGGGCACAGATACGCAGTATTTT
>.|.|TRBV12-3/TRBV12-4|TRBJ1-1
CASTLFGWNTEAFF
TGTGCCAGCACCCTTTTTGGATGGAACACTGAAGCTTTCTTT
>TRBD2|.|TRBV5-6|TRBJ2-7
CASSRLAGFTDEQYF
TGTGCCAGCAGCCGACTAGCGGGTTTTACGGACGAGCAGTACTTC
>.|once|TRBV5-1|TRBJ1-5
CASSYGRPNQPQHF
TGCGCCAGCAGTTACGGGCGTCCCAATCAGCCCCAGCATTTT
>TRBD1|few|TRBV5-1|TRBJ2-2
CASSFTGDTGELFF
TGCGCCAGCAGCTTTACAGGGGACACCGGGGAGCTGTTTTTT
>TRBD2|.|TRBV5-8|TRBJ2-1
CASSPGVGSGTTREQFF
TGTGCCAGCAGCCCGGGTGTTGGGAGCGGGACGACCAGGGAGCAGTTCTTC
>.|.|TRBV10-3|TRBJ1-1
CAISEGARTEAFF
TGTGCCATCAGTGAGGGGGCGCGGACTGAAGCTTTCTTT
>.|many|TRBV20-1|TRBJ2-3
CSRSGNTDTQYF
TGCAGCCGGAGCGGCAACACAGATACGCAGTATTTT
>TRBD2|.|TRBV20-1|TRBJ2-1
CSARHRGGLEEQFF
TGCAGTGCTAGGCACCGGGGGGGCTTGGAGGAGCAGTTCTTC
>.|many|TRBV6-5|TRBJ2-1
CASKAGVGEQFF
TGTGCCAGCAAGGCAGGGGTGGGAGAGCAGTTCTTC
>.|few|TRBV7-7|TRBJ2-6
CASSPTSGANVLTF
TGTGCCAGCAGCCCCACCTCTGGGGCCAACGTCCTGACTTTC
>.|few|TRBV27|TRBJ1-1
CASSLRGGSGTEAFF
TGTGCCAGCAGTTTAAGAGGGGGATCGGGGACTGAAGCTTTCTTT
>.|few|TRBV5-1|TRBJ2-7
CASQETGGADEQYF
TGCGCCAGCCAAGAGACAGGCGGGGCGGACGAGCAGTACTTC
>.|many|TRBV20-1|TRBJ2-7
CSARDGLAGDEQYF
TGCAGTGCTAGAGATGGGCTAGCAGGGGATGAGCAGTACTTC
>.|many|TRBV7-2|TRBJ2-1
CASKSNRGGNEQFF
TGTGCCAGCAAAAGTAACAGGGGAGGCAATGAGCAGTTCTTC
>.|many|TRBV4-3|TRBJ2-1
CASSQDLGPRSYNEQFF
TGCGCCAGCAGCCAAGATTTGGGCCCACGCTCCTACAATGAGCAGTTCTTC
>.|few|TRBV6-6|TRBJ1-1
CASSTLSTEAFF
TGTGCCAGCAGTACCTTGAGCACTGAAGCTTTCTTT
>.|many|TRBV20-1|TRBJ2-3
CSALPGAGTDTQYF
TGCAGTGCCCTGCCGGGGGCCGGCACAGATACGCAGTATTTT
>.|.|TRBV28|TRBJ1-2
CASSFPTGINYGYTF
TGTGCCAGCAGTTTTCCTACAGGAATCAACTATGGCTACACCTTC
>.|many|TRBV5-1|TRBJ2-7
CASSLVAGSHEQYF
TGCGCCAGCAGCTTGGTGGCAGGGTCTCACGAGCAGTACTTC
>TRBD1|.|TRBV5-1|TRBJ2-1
CASSLEGALNEQFF
TGCGCCAGCAGCTTGGAGGGGGCCCTCAATGAGCAGTTCTTC
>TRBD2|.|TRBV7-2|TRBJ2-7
CASSLIRASRLAPFYEQYF
TGTGCCAGCAGCTTAATCAGAGCTAGTCGACTAGCCCCTTTCTACGAGCAGTACTTC
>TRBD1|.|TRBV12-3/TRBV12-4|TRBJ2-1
CASSLWDSSYNEQFF
TGTGCCAGCAGTTTATGGGACAGCTCCTACAATGAGCAGTTCTTC
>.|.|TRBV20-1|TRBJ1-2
CSARDRGFFNYGYTF
TGCAGTGCTAGAGATCGGGGCTTCTTCAACTATGGCTACACCTTC
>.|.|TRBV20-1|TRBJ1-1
CSARVSQGSAEDFF
TGCAGTGCTAGGGTATCCCAGGGCAGCGCTGAAGATTTCTTT
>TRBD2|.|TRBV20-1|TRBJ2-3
CSARGGASGGVTDTQYF
TGCAGTGCTAGAGGTGGAGCTAGCGGGGGGGTCACAGATACGCAGTATTTT
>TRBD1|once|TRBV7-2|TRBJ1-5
CASSLGWGTGAPQHF
TGTGCCAGCAGCTTAGGATGGGGGACAGGGGCTCCCCAGCATTTT
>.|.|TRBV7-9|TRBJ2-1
CASSLGLSGPGGQFF
TGTGCCAGCAGCTTAGGCCTGTCCGGGCCTGGGGGGCAGTTCTTC
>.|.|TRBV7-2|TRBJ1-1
CASSFRSGEAFF
TGTGCCAGCAGCTTTAGGAGCGGTGAAGCTTTCTTT
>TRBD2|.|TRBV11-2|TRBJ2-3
CASSRVLAASTDTQYF
TGTGCCAGCAGCAGAGTCCTAGCGGCTAGCACAGATACGCAGTATTTT
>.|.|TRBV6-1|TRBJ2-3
CASSETLLSTDTQYF
TGTGCCAGCAGTGAAACGTTACTAAGCACAGATACGCAGTATTTT
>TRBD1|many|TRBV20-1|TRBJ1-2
CSAWDRAGYTF
TGCAGTGCCTGGGACAGGGCTGGCTACACCTTC
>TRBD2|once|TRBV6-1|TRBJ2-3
CASSDVAGEVDTQYF
TGTGCCAGCAGTGATGTAGCGGGAGAGGTAGATACGCAGTATTTT
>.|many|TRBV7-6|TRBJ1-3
CASSLQTGPSGNTIYF
TGTGCCAGCAGCTTGCAGACAGGTCCCTCTGGAAACACCATATATTTT
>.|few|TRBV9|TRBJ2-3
CASSVEVGDTQYF
TGTGCCAGCAGCGTAGAGGTGGGAGATACGCAGTATTTT
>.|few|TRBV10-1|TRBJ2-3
CASSEISGFGTDTQYF
TGCGCCAGCAGTGAGATTTCGGGGTTCGGCACAGATACGCAGTATTTT
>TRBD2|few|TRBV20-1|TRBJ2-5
CSAKREGETQYF
TGCAGTGCTAAGCGGGAGGGGGAGACCCAGTACTTC
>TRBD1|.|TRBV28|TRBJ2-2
CASTDAGTGSGELFF
TGTGCCAGCACCGACGCCGGGACAGGGAGCGGGGAGCTGTTTTTT
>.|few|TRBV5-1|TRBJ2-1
CASSLTVGEQFF
TGCGCCAGCAGCTTGACGGTGGGTGAGCAGTTCTTC
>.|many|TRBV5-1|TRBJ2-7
CASSSGQGYEQYF
TGTGCCAGCAGTTCTGGACAAGGCTACGAGCAGTACTTC
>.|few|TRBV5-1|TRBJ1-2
CASSLAQRGTRDGYTF
TGCGCCAGCAGCTTGGCCCAACGGGGTACCAGGGATGGCTACACCTTC
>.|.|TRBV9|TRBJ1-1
CASSYSRESTEAFF
TGTGCCAGCAGCTATAGCAGGGAAAGCACTGAAGCTTTCTTT
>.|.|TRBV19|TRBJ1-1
CASSSSGQREAFF
TGTGCCAGTAGTTCATCGGGACAAAGAGAAGCTTTCTTT
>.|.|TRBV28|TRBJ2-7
CASSLWRTINYEQYF
TGTGCCAGCAGTTTATGGAGGACCATTAACTACGAGCAGTACTTC
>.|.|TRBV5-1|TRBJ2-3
CASRPRGPSTDTQYF
TGCGCCAGCAGGCCTAGGGGTCCTAGCACAGATACGCAGTATTTT
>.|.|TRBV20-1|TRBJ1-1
CSARPQGSTEAFF
TGCAGTGCTAGGCCCCAGGGGTCCACTGAAGCTTTCTTT
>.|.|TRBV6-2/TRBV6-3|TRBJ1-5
CASRPDSNQPQHF
TGTGCCAGCAGACCAGATAGCAATCAGCCCCAGCATTTT
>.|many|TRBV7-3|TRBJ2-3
CASSQGSLSDTQYF
TGTGCCAGCAGTCAGGGCAGCCTATCAGATACGCAGTATTTT
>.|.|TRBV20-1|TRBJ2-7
CSAKTDYYEQYF
TGCAGTGCAAAGACAGACTACTACGAGCAGTACTTC
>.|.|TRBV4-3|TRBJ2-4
CASSQDSTSRVGGSKNIQYF
TGCGCCAGCAGCCAAGACTCCACGTCGCGCGTGGGCGGGTCCAAAAACATTCAGTACTTC
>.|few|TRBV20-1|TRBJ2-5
CSARDGGTQEAQYF
TGCAGTGCTAGAGATGGCGGGACTCAAGAGGCCCAGTACTTC
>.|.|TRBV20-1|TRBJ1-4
CSARESEKLFF
TGCAGTGCTAGAGAGTCGGAAAAACTGTTTTTT
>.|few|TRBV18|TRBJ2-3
CASSPGGDPDTQYF
TGTGCCAGCTCACCGGGGGGAGACCCAGATACGCAGTATTTT
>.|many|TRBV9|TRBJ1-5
CASSVAPDTDQPQHF
TGTGCCAGCAGCGTAGCTCCGGACACCGATCAGCCCCAGCATTTT
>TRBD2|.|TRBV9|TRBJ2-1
CASRAPGLAGANEQFF
TGTGCCAGCAGGGCTCCAGGACTAGCGGGAGCGAATGAGCAGTTCTTC
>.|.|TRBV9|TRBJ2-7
CASSVRSGLLYEQYF
TGTGCCAGCAGCGTGAGGTCGGGACTCCTTTACGAGCAGTACTTC
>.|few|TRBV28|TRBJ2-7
CACRDRDSYEQYF
TGTGCCTGCCGAGACCGAGACTCCTACGAGCAGTACTTC